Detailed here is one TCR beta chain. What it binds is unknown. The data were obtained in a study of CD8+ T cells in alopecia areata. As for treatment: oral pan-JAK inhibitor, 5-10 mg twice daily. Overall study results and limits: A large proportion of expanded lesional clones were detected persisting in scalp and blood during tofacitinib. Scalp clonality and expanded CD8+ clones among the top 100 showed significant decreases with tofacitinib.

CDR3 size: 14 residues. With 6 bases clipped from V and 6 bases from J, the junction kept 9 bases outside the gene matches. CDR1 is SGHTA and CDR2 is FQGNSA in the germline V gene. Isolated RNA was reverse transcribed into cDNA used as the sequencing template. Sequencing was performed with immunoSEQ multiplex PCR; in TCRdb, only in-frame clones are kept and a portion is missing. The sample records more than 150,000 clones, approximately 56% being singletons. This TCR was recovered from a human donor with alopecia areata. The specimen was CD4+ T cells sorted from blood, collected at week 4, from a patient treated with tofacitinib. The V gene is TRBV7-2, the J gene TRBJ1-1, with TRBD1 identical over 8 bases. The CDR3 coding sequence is TGTGCCAGCAGATTGAGGACAGGGACCCCTGAAGCTTTCTTT. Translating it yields CASRLRTGTPEAFF.